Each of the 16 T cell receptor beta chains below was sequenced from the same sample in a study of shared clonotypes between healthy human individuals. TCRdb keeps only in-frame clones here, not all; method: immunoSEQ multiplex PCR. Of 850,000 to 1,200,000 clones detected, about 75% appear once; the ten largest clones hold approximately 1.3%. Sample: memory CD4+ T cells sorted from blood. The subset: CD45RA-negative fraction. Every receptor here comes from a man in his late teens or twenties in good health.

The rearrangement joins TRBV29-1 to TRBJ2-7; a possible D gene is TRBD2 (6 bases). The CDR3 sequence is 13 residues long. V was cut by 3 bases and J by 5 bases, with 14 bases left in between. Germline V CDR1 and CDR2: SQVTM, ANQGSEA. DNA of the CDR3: TGCAGCGTTGAGCGGGACGCCGGGGACGAGCAGTACTTC. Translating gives CSVERDAGDEQYF.

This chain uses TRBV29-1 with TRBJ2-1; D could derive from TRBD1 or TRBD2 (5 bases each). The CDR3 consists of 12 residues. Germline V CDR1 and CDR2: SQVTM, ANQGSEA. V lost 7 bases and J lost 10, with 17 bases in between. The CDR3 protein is CSGRGTGWEQFF. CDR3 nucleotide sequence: TGCAGCGGACGAGGGACGGGCTGGGAGCAGTTCTTC.

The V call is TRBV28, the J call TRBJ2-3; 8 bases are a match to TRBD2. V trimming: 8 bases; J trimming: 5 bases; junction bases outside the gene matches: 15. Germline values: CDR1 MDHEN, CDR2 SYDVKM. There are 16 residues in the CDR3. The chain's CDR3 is CASRGMGLAGVDTQYF. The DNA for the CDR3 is TGTGCCAGCCGGGGGATGGGGCTAGCGGGTGTAGATACGCAGTATTTT.

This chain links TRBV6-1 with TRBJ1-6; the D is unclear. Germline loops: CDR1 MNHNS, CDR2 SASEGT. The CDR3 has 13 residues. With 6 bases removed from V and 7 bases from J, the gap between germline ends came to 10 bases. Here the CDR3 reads CASSVPLNSPLHF. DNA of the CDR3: TGTGCCAGCAGCGTTCCTTTGAATTCACCCCTCCACTTT.

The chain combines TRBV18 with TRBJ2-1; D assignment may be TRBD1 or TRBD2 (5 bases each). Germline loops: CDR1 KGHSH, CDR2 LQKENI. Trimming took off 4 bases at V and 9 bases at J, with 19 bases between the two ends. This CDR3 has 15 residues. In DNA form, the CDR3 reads TGTGCCAGCTCACTCCAGGGACCCGCGCTAGGTGAGCAGTTCTTC. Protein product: CASSLQGPALGEQFF.

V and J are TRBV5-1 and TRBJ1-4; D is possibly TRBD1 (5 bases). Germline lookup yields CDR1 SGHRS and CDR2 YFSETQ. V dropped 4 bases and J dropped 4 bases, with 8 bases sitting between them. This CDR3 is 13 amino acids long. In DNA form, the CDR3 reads TGCGCCAGCAGCCTGGGGGTTAATGAAAAACTGTTTTTT. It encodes CASSLGVNEKLFF. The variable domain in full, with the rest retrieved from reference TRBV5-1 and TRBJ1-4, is KAGVTQTPRYLIKTRGQQVTLSCSPISGHRSVSWYQQTPGQGLQFLFEYFSETQRNKGNFPGRFSGRQFSNSRSEMNVSTLELGDSALYLCASSLGVNEKLFFGSGTQLSVL.

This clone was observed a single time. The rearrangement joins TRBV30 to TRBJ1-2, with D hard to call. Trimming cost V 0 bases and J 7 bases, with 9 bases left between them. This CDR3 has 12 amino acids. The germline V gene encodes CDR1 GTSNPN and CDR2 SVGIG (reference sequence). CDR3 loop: CAWSVTEIGYTF. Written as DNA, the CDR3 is TGTGCCTGGAGTGTTACGGAAATTGGCTACACCTTC.

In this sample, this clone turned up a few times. The CDR3 is CASSTQGFPDNEQFF. CDR3 bases: TGCGCCAGCAGCACACAGGGTTTTCCGGACAATGAGCAGTTCTTC. The chain uses TRBV5-1 and TRBJ2-1, with a possible D match to TRBD1 (6 bases). CDR3 length: 15 amino acids. V lost 4 bases and J lost 5, with 16 bases in between. In germline, CDR1 is SGHRS, CDR2 YFSETQ.

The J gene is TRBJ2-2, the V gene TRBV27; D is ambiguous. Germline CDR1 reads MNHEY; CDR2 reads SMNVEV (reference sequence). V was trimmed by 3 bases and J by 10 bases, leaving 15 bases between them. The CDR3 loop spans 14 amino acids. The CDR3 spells CASSFVSAVEELFF. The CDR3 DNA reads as TGTGCCAGCAGTTTCGTTTCCGCAGTTGAGGAGCTGTTTTTT.

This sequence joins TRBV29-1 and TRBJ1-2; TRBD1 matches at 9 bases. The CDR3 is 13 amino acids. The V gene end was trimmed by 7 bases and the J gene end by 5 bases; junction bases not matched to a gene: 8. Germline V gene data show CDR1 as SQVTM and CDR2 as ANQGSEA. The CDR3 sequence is CSARPGTGYGYTF. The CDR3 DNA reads TGCAGCGCCCGTCCCGGGACAGGGTATGGCTACACCTTC.

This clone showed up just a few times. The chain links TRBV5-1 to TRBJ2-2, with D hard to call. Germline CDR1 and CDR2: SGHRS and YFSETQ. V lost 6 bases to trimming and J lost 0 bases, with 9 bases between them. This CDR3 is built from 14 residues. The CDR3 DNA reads TGCGCCAGCACACCCAGGTCGAACACCGGGGAGCTGTTTTTT. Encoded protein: CASTPRSNTGELFF. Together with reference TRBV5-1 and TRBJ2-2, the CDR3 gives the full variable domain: KAGVTQTPRYLIKTRGQQVTLSCSPISGHRSVSWYQQTPGQGLQFLFEYFSETQRNKGNFPGRFSGRQFSNSRSEMNVSTLELGDSALYLCASTPRSNTGELFFGEGSRLTVL.

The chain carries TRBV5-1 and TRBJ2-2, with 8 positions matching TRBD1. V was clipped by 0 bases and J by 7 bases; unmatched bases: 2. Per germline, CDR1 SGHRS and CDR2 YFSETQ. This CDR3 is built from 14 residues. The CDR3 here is CASSLVQGVGELFF. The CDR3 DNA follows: TGCGCCAGCAGCTTGGTACAGGGGGTCGGGGAGCTGTTTTTT.

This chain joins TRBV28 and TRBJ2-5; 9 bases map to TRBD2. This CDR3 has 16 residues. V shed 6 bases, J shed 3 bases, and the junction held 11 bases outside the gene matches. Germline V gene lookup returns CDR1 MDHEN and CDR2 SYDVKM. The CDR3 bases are TGTGCCAGCAGAGCGAGCCATAGCGGGGGAAAAGAGACCCAGTACTTC. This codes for CASRASHSGGKETQYF.

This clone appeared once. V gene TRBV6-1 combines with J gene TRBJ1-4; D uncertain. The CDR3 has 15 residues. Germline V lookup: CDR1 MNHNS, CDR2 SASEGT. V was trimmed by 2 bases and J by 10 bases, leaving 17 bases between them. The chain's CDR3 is CASSEKANDRVKLFF. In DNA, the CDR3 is TGTGCCAGCAGTGAAAAGGCAAATGATAGAGTAAAACTGTTTTTT.

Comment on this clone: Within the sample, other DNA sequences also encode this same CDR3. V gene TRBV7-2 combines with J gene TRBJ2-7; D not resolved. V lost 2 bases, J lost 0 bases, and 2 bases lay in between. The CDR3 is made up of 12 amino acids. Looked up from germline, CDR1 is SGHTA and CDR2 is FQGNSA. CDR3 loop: CASSLTSYEQYF. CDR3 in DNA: TGTGCCAGCAGCTTAACCTCCTACGAGCAGTACTTC.

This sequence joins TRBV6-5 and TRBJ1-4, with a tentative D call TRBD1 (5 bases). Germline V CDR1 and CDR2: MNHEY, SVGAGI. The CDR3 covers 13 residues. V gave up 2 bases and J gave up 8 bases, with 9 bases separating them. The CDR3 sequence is CASSYEGNEKLFF. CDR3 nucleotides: TGTGCCAGCAGTTACGAGGGGAACGAAAAACTGTTTTTT.